This T cell receptor beta chain was captured by sequencing in a study of blood T cell repertoires in COVID-19. At the level of the study: Italy, Spain and the United States were the sources of the convalescent and acute COVID-19 samples. The cDNA or gDNA used as material had been derived from T cells, B-cell-depleted T cells, or PBMCs.

This CDR3 comprises 15 residues. In germline, CDR1 is MNHEY, CDR2 SVGAGI. V was clipped by 0 bases and J by 5 bases; unmatched bases: 4. Per the original data handling: Counts of nucleated cells, estimated from reference gene primer amplification, were obtained. This table comes from immunoSEQ multiplex PCR, and its TCRdb copy is limited to in-frame clones, with some not included. The DNA was the basis for D and trimming; V, J and clone size are from that table. This sample has 130,000 to 150,000 clones, with over 65% found just once. The specimen sequenced was peripheral blood. The chain employs TRBV6-5 and TRBJ1-1, with 9 bases that match TRBD1. The clonotype originates from a human donor in a cohort sampled during active COVID-19. The CDR3 is CASSYSTGGRTEAFF. The CDR3 nucleotides are TGTGCCAGCAGTTACTCGACAGGGGGTCGAACTGAAGCTTTCTTT.